The 30 T cell receptor beta chains presented below share a single source sample, sequenced in a study of tumor and adjacent non-tumor tissue in lung cancer. The template was RNA from unsorted bulk tissue. The library came from three nested PCR rounds adapted from ARM-PCR protocols. TCRdb ran MiXCR on the multiplex PCR reads and lists one entry per CDR3 protein. The sample shows around 70,000 distinct CDR3 sequences, around three quarters of them seen only once. Sequenced sample: lung tumor tissue. These receptor sequences come from a man between 60 and 75 years old with non-small cell lung cancer.

This clonotype ranks as medium-sized. This sequence joins TRBV20-1 and TRBJ2-7, with unresolved D. The V gene's germline CDR1 is DFQATT and CDR2 SNEGSKA (reference sequence). The CDR3 loop spans 10 amino acids. The V gene lost 5 bases and the J gene lost 2 bases, with 4 bases spanning the gap. CDR3 bases: TGCAGTGCTGGGCCCTACGAGCAGTACTTC. This codes for CSAGPYEQYF.

The chain couples TRBV29-1 to TRBJ2-5, with a tentative D call TRBD2 (6 bases). The germline gives CDR1 SQVTM, CDR2 ANQGSEA. The CDR3 consists of 14 residues. V was pared by 5 bases and J by 11 bases, with 24 bases between. This CDR3 is CSVPRRDLGWTQYF. The CDR3 DNA follows: TGCAGCGTTCCCCGACGGGACTTAGGATGGACTCAGTACTTC.

For this clonotype: An end of the junction does not agree with germline; a read error may underlie this. This chain uses TRBV20-1 with TRBJ2-2; 7 bases align to TRBD2. The CDR3 extends over 16 amino acids. Germline values: CDR1 DFQATT, CDR2 SNEGSKA (reference sequence). Written as DNA, the CDR3 is TGCAGTGCTACTTTAGTGGGAGGGCCGGAGACCGGGGAGCAGTTTTTC. Its translation is CSATLVGGPETGEQFF.

This clonotype was found a few times. A much more abundant neighbour one base away suggests this may be a read error. The chain employs TRBV11-3 and TRBJ2-3, with unresolved D. Gene TRBJ1-5 matches the end of the DNA better, so the J call may be wrong. CDR3 length: 13 residues. Germline CDR1 is SGHNT and CDR2 is YENEEA. CDR3 protein: CARSLVPQDTQHF. The DNA of the CDR3 is TGTGCCAGAAGCTTAGTCCCACAAGATACGCAGCATTTT.

The V gene is TRBV11-1, the J gene TRBJ2-2; a weak D match, TRBD2 (5 bases). The CDR3 extends over 14 amino acids. The ends were cut back, 4 bases at V and 11 bases at J, with 17 bases in the middle. Germline V CDR1 and CDR2: SGHAT, FQDESV (reference sequence). CDR3 amino acids: CASSYTSGNGELFF. CDR3 sequence (DNA): TGTGCCAGCAGCTACACTAGTGGCAACGGTGAGCTGTTTTTT.

The table lists this clonotype with a count of one. The V call is TRBV6-1, the J call TRBJ2-3; the D is unclear. Germline V CDR1 and CDR2: MNHNS, SASEGT. CDR3 length equals 14 residues. Here the CDR3 reads CAFTVSHSRDTQYF. As DNA, the CDR3 is TGTGCATTTACAGTCAGCCATAGTAGAGATACGCAGTATTTT.

In regard to this clonotype: Sequence at one end of the junction differs from germline and may be a read error. This chain links TRBV24-1 with TRBJ2-3, with 7 bases matching TRBD2. Germline assignment: CDR1 KGHDR and CDR2 SFDVKD. The CDR3 is 16 residues long. The CDR3 nucleotides read TGTGCCACCAGTGACGCCGGGAGGCTCTCCACATATACGCAGTATTTT. Protein sequence: CATSDAGRLSTYTQYF.

About this clonotype itself: It is unclear where the CDR3 begins or ends on the DNA, so no DNA is shown, and the CDR3 is as TCRdb lists it. This chain links TRBV6-6 with TRBJ1-2. The germline V gene has CDR1 MNHNY and CDR2 SVGAGI (reference sequence). 12 amino acids form the CDR3, both terminal residues included. CDR3 sequence reads: CITGGPFYGCTF.

V usage is TRBV20-1 and J usage is TRBJ2-1, with D perhaps matching TRBD2 (5 bases). Trimming removed 3 bases from V and 8 bases from J, with 17 bases in between. The CDR3 consists of 14 residues. Germline V gene lookup returns CDR1 DFQATT and CDR2 SNEGSKA (reference sequence). DNA of the CDR3: TGCAGTGCTAGGGTGGAGACTAAATCTCATGAGCAGTTCTTC. It codes for CSARVETKSHEQFF.

This clonotype was seen at least ten times. Possible read error: a much larger clone is one base away. The chain has TRBV12-3 or TRBV12-4 and TRBJ2-4; 8 positions agree with TRBD2. The CDR3 is made up of 13 amino acids. Here the CDR3 reads CAGSSAGVGIQYF. DNA of the CDR3: TGTGCCGGCAGTTCAGCGGGGGTCGGGATTCAGTACTTC.

With regard to this clonotype: The junction and the germline gene differ at one end; a read error may be behind it. The V call is TRBV29-1, the J call TRBJ1-2, with D possibly matching TRBD1 (6 bases). The CDR3 is made up of 11 amino acids. The germline V gene has CDR1 SQVTM and CDR2 ANQGSEA. CDR3 coding DNA: TGCAGCCTTGCCAGGGGCTATGGTTACACCTTC. Translation gives CSLARGYGYTF.

Concerning this clonotype itself: Compared with germline, one end of the junction differs, possibly owing to a read error. This chain joins TRBV7-2 and TRBJ2-7; TRBD2 agrees at 8 bases. Germline assignment: CDR1 SGHTA and CDR2 FQGNSA. This CDR3 region has 15 residues. CDR3 DNA sequence: TGTGCCAGCAACTCAAGAGCGGGAGCCCTCTACGAGCATTACTTC. Translation gives CASNSRAGALYEHYF.

There are many counts of this clonotype. The chain couples TRBV20-1 to TRBJ1-1; D is ambiguous. Germline loops: CDR1 DFQATT, CDR2 SNEGSKA (reference sequence). Trimming pared 0 bases from V and 1 base from J, leaving 9 bases between. The CDR3 consists of 14 residues. CDR3 nucleotide sequence: TGCAGTGCTAGAGAATTCAACAGGAACACTGAAGCTTTCTTT. Protein: CSAREFNRNTEAFF.

As concerns this clonotype: It is likely a read error, because the conserved phenylalanine at the end of the CDR3 is missing. The chain uses TRBV29-1 and TRBJ1-2; D remains unclear. This CDR3 has 14 amino acids. Germline V lookup: CDR1 SQVTM, CDR2 ANQGSEA. The CDR3 nucleotides are TGCAGTGTTGAATCGGCAGAAACTAACTATGGCTACACCTTG. This gives the protein CSVESAETNYGYTL.

V and J are TRBV29-1 and TRBJ2-3, with D perhaps matching TRBD2 (6 bases). V was pared by 3 bases and J by 2 bases, with 15 bases between. Per germline, CDR1 SQVTM and CDR2 ANQGSEA. The CDR3 is 15 amino acids. The CDR3 protein is CSVDGPGGITDTQYF. The DNA of the CDR3 is TGCAGCGTTGATGGCCCTGGCGGGATCACAGATACGCAGTATTTT.

The V gene is TRBV5-6, the J gene TRBJ2-5; D is possibly TRBD2 (5 bases). The V gene's germline CDR1 is SGHDT and CDR2 YYEEEE. CDR3 length equals 16 residues. The V and J ends lost 0 bases and 9 bases respectively, with 21 bases between them. CDR3 DNA: TGTGCCAGCAGCTTGGGGAGCACACACATGGTGCGGGCCCAGTACTTC. Amino acid sequence: CASSLGSTHMVRAQYF.

The chain uses TRBV20-1 and TRBJ2-6, with 8 bases matching TRBD1. The CDR3 runs 14 residues. The germline V gene encodes CDR1 DFQATT and CDR2 SNEGSKA (reference sequence). DNA of the CDR3: TGCAGCGGTCGGAGGGACAGGTGGGCCAACGTCCTGACTTTC. Protein sequence: CSGRRDRWANVLTF.

This clonotype occurred a few times. The V gene is TRBV18, the J gene TRBJ2-1; a possible D gene is TRBD2 (6 bases). The CDR3 runs to 15 residues. Per germline, CDR1 KGHSH and CDR2 LQKENI. The V and J ends lost 1 base and 2 bases respectively, with 9 bases between them. As DNA, the CDR3 is TGTGCCAGCTCACCACTAGCGGTTACCTACAATGAGCAGTTCTTC. Amino acids: CASSPLAVTYNEQFF.

Worth noting for this clonotype: This CDR3 is missing its conserved last phenylalanine or tryptophan, likely due to a read error. V gene TRBV5-5 combines with J gene TRBJ2-5; D call uncertain. CDR1 and CDR2 (germline): SGHKS, YYEKEE (reference sequence). The CDR3 is 14 residues long. With 2 bases removed from V and 1 base from J, the gap between germline ends came to 9 bases. CDR3 DNA: TGTGCCAGCAGCTTACGAGAAACCCAAGAGACCCAGTACCTC. Translated, it gives CASSLRETQETQYL.

About this clonotype itself: A junction boundary mismatches the germline segment, possibly from a read error. The J gene is TRBJ2-1, the V gene TRBV11-1, with a weak D call TRBD2 (6 bases). Germline CDR1 and CDR2: SGHAT and FQDESV (reference sequence). The CDR3 has 13 residues. The CDR3, as DNA: TGTGCCATCAGCCCGCGGAGGGGAAGTGAGCAGTTCTTC. Its protein product is CAISPRRGSEQFF.

Concerning this clonotype: An end of the junction does not agree with germline; a read error may underlie this. The rearrangement joins TRBV29-1 to TRBJ2-3; 8 bases are a match to TRBD2. Germline-derived CDR1 and CDR2 are SQVTM and ANQGSEA. This CDR3 has 13 amino acids. The CDR3 DNA reads TGCTGGGTACAGTCGGGAGGGATAGATACGAAGTATTTT. Amino acids: CWVQSGGIDTKYF.

A remark on this clonotype: The germline gene is not matched at one end of the junction; a read error may be the cause. This chain uses TRBV11-1 with TRBJ2-3, with 9 bases lining up with TRBD1. Germline lookup yields CDR1 SGHAT and CDR2 FQDESV (reference sequence). This CDR3 has 15 amino acids. The CDR3 DNA follows: TGTGCCGGCAGTTCCGGGACAGGGTTCACAGATGCGCAGTATTTT. Its protein is CAGSSGTGFTDAQYF.

The chain links TRBV6-1 to TRBJ2-1; D not resolved. The J call may be incorrect, as the DNA end agrees better with TRBJ2-7. The CDR3 sequence is 11 residues long. Germline CDR1 is MNHNS and CDR2 is SASEGT. DNA of the CDR3: TGTGCCAGCAGTGCGCACGATGAGCAGTACTTC. Its protein is CASSAHDEQYF.

Concerning this clonotype itself: One end of the junction varies from germline; a read error may be responsible. The chain carries TRBV12-3 or TRBV12-4 and TRBJ1-5; D remains ambiguous. This CDR3 region has 11 residues. The DNA for the CDR3 is TGTGCCAGTGGCAACCATCAGCCCCAGCGTTTT. Its translation is CASGNHQPQRF.

By its share, this clonotype is medium-sized. The chain couples TRBV29-1 to TRBJ2-1; no definite D call. The CDR3 length is 12 residues. The ends were cut back, 4 bases at V and 6 bases at J, with 10 bases in the middle. Germline CDR1 reads SQVTM; CDR2 reads ANQGSEA. CDR3 sequence reads: CSVGMWGNEQFF. CDR3 nucleotide sequence: TGCAGCGTTGGAATGTGGGGCAATGAGCAGTTCTTC.

Concerning this clonotype itself: The junction and the germline gene differ at one end; a read error may be behind it. This CDR3 is CANSYGGQVSAEALF. The CDR3 DNA follows: TGTGCCAACAGTTACGGCGGTCAGGTGTCCGCTGAAGCTCTCTTT. This chain connects TRBV6-5 to TRBJ1-1; D not resolved. The CDR3 spans 15 residues. Looked up from germline, CDR1 is MNHEY and CDR2 is SVGAGI.

This clonotype was observed a handful of times. The chain couples TRBV2 to TRBJ1-1; TRBD1 agrees at 9 bases. This CDR3 is 14 amino acids long. Germline-derived CDR1 and CDR2 are SNHLY and FYNNEI. The ends lost 6 bases at V and 4 bases at J; junction bases unmatched: 6. In nucleotides, the CDR3 is TGTGCCAGCAGCCCCATGGACAGGGGCACTGAAGCTTTCTTT. It specifies CASSPMDRGTEAFF.

Concerning this clonotype itself: A much larger clone is a single base away; this may be a read error. The V and J genes are TRBV12-3 or TRBV12-4 and TRBJ1-2; TRBD1 aligns across 7 bases. The CDR3 has 16 amino acids. Unmatched junction bases numbered 14, after V lost 3 bases and J lost 7 bases. In DNA, the CDR3 is TGTGCCAGCAGTTTGGAGGGGGCGGGCAGGGGAAGTGGCTACACCTTC. Amino acid sequence: CASSLEGAGRGSGYTF.

In the case of this clonotype: A junction end diverges from the germline sequence, so it may reflect a read error. This CDR3 reads CSAPRQGALSNQPEHF. As DNA, the CDR3 is TGCAGTGCTCCCCGACAGGGGGCCCTTAGCAATCAGCCCGAGCATTTC. The chain has TRBV20-1 and TRBJ1-5; 10 nucleotides agree with TRBD1. The CDR3 covers 16 residues. CDR1 DFQATT and CDR2 SNEGSKA come from the germline V gene (reference sequence).

On this clonotype: A junction boundary mismatches the germline segment, possibly from a read error. This chain connects TRBV12-3 or TRBV12-4 to TRBJ2-7; D not resolved. This CDR3 is built from 14 residues. This CDR3 reads CASSLGWRSYEQYF. CDR3 sequence (DNA): TGTGCCAGTAGTTTAGGGTGGAGATCCTACGAGCAGTACTTC.